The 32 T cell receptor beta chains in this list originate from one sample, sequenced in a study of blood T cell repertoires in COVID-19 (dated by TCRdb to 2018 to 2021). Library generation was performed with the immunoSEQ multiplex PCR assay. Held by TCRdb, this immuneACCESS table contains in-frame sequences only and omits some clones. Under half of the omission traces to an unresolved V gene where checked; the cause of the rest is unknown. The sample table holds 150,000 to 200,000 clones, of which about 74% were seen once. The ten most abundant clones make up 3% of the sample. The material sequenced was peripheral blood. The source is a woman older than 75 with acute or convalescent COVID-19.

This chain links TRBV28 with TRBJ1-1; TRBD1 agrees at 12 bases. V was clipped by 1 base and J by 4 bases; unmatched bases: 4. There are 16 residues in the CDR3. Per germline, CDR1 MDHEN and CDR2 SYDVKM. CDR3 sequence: CASSLSWDRGPTEAFF. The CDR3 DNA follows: TGTGCCAGCAGTTTATCCTGGGACAGGGGGCCCACTGAAGCTTTCTTT. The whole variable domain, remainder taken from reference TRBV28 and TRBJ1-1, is DVKVTQSSRYLVKRTGEKVFLECVQDMDHENMFWYRQDPGLGLRLIYFSYDVKMKEKGDIPEGYSVSREKKERFSLILESASTNQTSMYLCASSLSWDRGPTEAFFGQGTRLTVV.

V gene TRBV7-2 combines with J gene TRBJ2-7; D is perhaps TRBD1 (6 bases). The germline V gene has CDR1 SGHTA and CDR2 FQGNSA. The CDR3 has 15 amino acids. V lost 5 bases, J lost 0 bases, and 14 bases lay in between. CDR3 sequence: CASSDRTLSSYEQYF. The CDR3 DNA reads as TGTGCCAGCAGCGACAGGACCCTTTCCTCCTACGAGCAGTACTTC.

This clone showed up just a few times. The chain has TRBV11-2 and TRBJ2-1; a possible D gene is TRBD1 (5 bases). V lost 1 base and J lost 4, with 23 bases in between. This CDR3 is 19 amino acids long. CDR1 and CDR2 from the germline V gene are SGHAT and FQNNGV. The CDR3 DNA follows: TGTGCCAGCAGCTTAGGGGGCGGTGTTAGGCCGGGTTATTACAATGAGCAGTTCTTC. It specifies CASSLGGGVRPGYYNEQFF.

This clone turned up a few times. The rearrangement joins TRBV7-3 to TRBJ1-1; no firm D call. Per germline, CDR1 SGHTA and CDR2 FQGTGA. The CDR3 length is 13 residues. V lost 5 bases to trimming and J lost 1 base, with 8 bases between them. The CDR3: CASSTYRNTEAFF. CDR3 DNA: TGTGCCAGCAGCACCTACAGGAACACTGAAGCTTTCTTT.

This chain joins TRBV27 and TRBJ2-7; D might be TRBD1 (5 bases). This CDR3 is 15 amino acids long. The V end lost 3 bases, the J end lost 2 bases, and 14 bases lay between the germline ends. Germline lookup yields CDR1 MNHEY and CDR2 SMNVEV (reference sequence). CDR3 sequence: CASSFEQGSPYEQYF. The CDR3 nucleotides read TGTGCCAGCAGTTTCGAGCAGGGTAGCCCCTACGAGCAGTACTTC.

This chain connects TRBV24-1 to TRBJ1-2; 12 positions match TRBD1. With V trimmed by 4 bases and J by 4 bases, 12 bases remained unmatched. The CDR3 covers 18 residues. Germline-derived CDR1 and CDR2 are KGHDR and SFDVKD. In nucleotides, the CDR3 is TGTGCCACCAGTGAGCGACCCGGGACAGGGGGCGCAAGCTATGGCTACACCTTC. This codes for CATSERPGTGGASYGYTF.

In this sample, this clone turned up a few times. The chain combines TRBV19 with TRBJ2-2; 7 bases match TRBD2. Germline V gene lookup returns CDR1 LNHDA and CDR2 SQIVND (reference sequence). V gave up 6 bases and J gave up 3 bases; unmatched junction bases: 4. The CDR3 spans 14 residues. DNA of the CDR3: TGTGCCAGTAGAGCTAGCGGAGACACCGGGGAGCTGTTTTTT. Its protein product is CASRASGDTGELFF.

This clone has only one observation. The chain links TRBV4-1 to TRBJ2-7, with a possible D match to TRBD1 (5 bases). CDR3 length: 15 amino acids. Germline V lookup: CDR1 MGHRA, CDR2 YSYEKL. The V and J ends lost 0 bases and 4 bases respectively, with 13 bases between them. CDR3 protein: CASSQDYRRVYEQYF. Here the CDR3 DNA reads TGCGCCAGCAGCCAAGATTATCGCAGGGTGTACGAGCAGTACTTC.

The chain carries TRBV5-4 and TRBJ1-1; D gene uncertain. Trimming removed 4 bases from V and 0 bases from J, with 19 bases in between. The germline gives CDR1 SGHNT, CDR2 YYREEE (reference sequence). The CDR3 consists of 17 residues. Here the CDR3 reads CASSPTGVRTMNTEAFF. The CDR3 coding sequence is TGTGCCAGCAGCCCAACCGGGGTCAGGACGATGAACACTGAAGCTTTCTTT.

The CDR3 DNA reads as TGCGCCAGCAGCCTGGGCCCGGACAGCCCCGAAGCTTTCTTT. This gives the protein CASSLGPDSPEAFF. V gene TRBV5-1 combines with J gene TRBJ1-1, with D perhaps TRBD1 (6 bases). The germline V gene has CDR1 SGHRS and CDR2 YFSETQ. CDR3 length equals 14 residues. The ends were cut back, 4 bases at V and 8 bases at J, with 18 bases in the middle. The full variable domain, its missing parts supplied by reference TRBV5-1 and TRBJ1-1, is KAGVTQTPRYLIKTRGQQVTLSCSPISGHRSVSWYQQTPGQGLQFLFEYFSETQRNKGNFPGRFSGRQFSNSRSEMNVSTLELGDSALYLCASSLGPDSPEAFFGQGTRLTVV.

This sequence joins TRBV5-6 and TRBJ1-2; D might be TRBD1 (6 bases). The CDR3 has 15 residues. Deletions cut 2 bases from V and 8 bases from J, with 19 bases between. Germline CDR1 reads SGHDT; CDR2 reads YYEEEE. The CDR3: CASSLTTTGSKGYTF. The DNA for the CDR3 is TGTGCCAGCAGCTTAACGACGACAGGATCTAAAGGCTACACCTTC.

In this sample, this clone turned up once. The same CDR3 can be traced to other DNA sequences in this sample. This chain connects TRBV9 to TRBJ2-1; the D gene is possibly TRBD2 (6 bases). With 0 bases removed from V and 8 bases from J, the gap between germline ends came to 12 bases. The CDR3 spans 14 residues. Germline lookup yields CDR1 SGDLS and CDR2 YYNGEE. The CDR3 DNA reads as TGTGCCAGCAGCGTAGCGGGAGCCGGGGATGAGCAGTTCTTC. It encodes CASSVAGAGDEQFF.

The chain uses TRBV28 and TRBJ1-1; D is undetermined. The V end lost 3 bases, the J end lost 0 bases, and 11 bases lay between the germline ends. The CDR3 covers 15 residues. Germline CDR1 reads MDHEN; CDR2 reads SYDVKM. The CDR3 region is CASSFLHSLNTEAFF. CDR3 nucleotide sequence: TGTGCCAGCAGTTTCCTGCACAGTTTGAACACTGAAGCTTTCTTT. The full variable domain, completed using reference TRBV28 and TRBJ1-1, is DVKVTQSSRYLVKRTGEKVFLECVQDMDHENMFWYRQDPGLGLRLIYFSYDVKMKEKGDIPEGYSVSREKKERFSLILESASTNQTSMYLCASSFLHSLNTEAFFGQGTRLTVV.

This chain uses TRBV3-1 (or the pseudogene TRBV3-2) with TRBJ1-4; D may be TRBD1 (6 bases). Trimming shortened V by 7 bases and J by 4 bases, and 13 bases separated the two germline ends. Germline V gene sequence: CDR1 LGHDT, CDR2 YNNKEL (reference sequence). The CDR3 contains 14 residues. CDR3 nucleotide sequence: TGTGCCAGCAACGTACAGGGTGGTAATGAAAAACTGTTTTTT. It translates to CASNVQGGNEKLFF.

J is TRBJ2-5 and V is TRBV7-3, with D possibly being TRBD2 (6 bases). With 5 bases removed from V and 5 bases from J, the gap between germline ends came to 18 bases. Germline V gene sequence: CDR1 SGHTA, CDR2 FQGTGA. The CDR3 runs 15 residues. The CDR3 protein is CASSDSGVGGETQYF. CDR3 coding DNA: TGTGCCAGCAGCGATTCCGGAGTGGGAGGTGAGACCCAGTACTTC.

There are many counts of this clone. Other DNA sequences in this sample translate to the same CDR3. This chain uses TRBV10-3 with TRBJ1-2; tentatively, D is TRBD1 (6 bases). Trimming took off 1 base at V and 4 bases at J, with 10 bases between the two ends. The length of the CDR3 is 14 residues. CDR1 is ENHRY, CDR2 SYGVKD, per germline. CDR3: CAISEFGGPYGYTF. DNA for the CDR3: TGTGCCATCAGTGAGTTTGGGGGCCCCTATGGCTACACCTTC.

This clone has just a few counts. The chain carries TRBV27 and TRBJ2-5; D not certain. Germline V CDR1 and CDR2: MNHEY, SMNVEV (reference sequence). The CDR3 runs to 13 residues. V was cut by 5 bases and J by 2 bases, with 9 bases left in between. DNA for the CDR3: TGTGCCAGCAGTCGGGTGGTACAAGAGACCCAGTACTTC. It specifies CASSRVVQETQYF.

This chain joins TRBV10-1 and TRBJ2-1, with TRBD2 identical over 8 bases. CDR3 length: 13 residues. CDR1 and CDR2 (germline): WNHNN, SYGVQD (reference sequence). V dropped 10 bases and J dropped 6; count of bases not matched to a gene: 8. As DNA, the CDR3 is TGCGCCACCTCCCTAGCGGGCCTCAATGAGCAGTTCTTC. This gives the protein CATSLAGLNEQFF.

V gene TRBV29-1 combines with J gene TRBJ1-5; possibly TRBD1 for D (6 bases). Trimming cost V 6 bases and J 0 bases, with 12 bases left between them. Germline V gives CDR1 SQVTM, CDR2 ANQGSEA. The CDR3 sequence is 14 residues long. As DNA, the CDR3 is TGCAGCGTGGAAACAGGGAATAGCAATCAGCCCCAGCATTTT. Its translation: CSVETGNSNQPQHF.

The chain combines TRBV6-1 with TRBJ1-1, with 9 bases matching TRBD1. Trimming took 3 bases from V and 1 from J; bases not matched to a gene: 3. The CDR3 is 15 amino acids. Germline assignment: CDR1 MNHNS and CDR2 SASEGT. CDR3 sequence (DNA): TGTGCCAGCAGTGACGGGGGACAGGGGAACACTGAAGCTTTCTTT. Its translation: CASSDGGQGNTEAFF.

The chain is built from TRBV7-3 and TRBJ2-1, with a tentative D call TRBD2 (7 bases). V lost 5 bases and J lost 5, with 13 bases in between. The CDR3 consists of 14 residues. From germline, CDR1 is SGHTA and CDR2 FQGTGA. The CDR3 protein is CASSVQGRDNEQFF. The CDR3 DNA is TGTGCCAGCAGCGTCCAGGGGAGGGACAATGAGCAGTTCTTC.

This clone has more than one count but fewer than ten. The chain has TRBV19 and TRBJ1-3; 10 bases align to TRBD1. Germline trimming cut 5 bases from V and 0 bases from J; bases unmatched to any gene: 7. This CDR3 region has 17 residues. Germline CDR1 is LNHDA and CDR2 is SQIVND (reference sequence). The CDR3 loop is CASSGSTGGISGNTIYF. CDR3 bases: TGTGCCAGTAGTGGATCGACAGGGGGCATCTCTGGAAACACCATATATTTT.

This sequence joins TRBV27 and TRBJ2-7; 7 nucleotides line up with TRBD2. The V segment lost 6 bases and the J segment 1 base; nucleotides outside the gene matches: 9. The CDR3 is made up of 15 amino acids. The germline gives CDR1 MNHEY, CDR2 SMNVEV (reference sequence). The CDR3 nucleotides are TGTGCCAGCAGGACCCTAGCGGAGGGATCCTACGAGCAGTACTTC. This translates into CASRTLAEGSYEQYF.

CDR3 residues: CASSTPYEQYF. CDR3 nucleotides: TGTGCCAGCAGTACACCCTACGAGCAGTACTTC. The chain is built from TRBV6-2 or TRBV6-3 and TRBJ2-7; D uncertain. From germline, CDR1 is MNHEY and CDR2 SVGEGT. The V end was cut by 5 bases, the J end by 2 bases, with 4 bases between. The CDR3 runs to 11 residues.

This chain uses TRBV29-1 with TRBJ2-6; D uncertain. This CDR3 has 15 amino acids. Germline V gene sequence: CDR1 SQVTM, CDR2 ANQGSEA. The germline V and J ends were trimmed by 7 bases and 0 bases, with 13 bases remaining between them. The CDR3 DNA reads TGCAGCGCTCCCCTGTCCAGCTCTGGGGCCAACGTCCTGACTTTC. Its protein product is CSAPLSSSGANVLTF.

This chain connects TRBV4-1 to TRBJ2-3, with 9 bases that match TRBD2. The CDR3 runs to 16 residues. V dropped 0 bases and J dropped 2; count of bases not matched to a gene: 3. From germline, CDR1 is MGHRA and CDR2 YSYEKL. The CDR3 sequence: CASSQEGGRATDTQYF. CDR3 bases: TGCGCCAGCAGCCAAGAGGGCGGGAGGGCCACAGATACGCAGTATTTT.

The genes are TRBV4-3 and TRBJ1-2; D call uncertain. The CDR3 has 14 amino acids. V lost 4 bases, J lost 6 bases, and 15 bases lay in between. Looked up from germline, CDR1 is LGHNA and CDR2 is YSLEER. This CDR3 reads CASSPNGRKHGYTF. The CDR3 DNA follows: TGCGCCAGCAGCCCTAATGGGAGAAAGCATGGCTACACCTTC.

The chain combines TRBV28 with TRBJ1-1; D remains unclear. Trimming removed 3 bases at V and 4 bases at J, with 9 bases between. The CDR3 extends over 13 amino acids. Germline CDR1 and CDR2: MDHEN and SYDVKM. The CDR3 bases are TGTGCCAGCAGTTTCCCTGGAGGCACTGAAGCTTTCTTT. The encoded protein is CASSFPGGTEAFF. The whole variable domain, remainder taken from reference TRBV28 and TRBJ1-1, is DVKVTQSSRYLVKRTGEKVFLECVQDMDHENMFWYRQDPGLGLRLIYFSYDVKMKEKGDIPEGYSVSREKKERFSLILESASTNQTSMYLCASSFPGGTEAFFGQGTRLTVV.

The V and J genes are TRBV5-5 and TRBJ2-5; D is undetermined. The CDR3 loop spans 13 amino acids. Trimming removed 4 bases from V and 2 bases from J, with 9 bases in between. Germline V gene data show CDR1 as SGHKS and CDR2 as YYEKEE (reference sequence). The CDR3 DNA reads TGTGCCAGCAGCCTTCCCGGGCAAGAGACCCAGTACTTC. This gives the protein CASSLPGQETQYF. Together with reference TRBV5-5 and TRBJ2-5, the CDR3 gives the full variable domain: DAGVTQSPTHLIKTRGQQVTLRCSPISGHKSVSWYQQVLGQGPQFIFQYYEKEERGRGNFPDRFSARQFPNYSSELNVNALLLGDSALYLCASSLPGQETQYFGPGTRLLVL.

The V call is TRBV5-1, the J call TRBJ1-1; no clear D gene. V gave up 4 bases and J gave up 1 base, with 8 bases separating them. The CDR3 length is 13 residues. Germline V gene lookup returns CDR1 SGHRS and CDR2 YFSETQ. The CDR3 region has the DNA TGCGCCAGCAGCAGAGAAGCGAACACTGAAGCTTTCTTT. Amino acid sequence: CASSREANTEAFF.

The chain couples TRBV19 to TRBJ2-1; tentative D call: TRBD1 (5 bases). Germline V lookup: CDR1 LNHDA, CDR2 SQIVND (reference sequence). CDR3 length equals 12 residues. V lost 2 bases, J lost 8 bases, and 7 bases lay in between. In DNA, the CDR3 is TGTGCCAGTAGTATATCAGGGTATGAGCAGTTCTTC. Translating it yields CASSISGYEQFF.

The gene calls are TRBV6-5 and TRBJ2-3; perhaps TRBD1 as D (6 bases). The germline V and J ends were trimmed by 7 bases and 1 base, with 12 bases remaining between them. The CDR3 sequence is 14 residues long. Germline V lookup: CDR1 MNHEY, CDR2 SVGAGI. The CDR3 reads CASNRQEGTDTQYF. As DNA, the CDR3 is TGTGCCAGCAATAGACAGGAGGGCACAGATACGCAGTATTTT.